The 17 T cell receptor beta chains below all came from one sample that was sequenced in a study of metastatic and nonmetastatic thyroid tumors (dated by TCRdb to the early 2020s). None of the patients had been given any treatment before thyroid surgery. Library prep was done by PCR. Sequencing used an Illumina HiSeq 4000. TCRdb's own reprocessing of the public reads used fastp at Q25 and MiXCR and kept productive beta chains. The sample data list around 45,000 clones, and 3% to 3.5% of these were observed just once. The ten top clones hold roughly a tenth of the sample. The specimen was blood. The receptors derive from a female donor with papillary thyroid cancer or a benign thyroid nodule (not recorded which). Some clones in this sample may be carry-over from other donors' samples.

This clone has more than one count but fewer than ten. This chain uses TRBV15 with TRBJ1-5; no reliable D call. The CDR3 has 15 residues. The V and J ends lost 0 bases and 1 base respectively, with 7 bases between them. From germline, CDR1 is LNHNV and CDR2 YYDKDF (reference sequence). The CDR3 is CATSRDLDSNQPQHF. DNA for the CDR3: TGTGCCACCAGCAGAGATTTGGACAGCAATCAGCCCCAGCATTTT.

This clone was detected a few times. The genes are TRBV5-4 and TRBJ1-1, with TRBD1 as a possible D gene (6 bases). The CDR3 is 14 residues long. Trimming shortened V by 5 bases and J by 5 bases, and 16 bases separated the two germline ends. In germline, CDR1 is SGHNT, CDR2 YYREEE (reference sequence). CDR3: CASSEDSGRTEAFF. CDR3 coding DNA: TGTGCCAGCAGTGAGGACAGTGGGCGTACTGAAGCTTTCTTT.

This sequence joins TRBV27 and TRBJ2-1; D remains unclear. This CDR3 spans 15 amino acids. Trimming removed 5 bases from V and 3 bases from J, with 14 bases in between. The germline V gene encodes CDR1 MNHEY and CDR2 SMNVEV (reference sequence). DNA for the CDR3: TGTGCCAGCAGTCTCGGGCTTGGTAACTACAATGAGCAGTTCTTC. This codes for CASSLGLGNYNEQFF.

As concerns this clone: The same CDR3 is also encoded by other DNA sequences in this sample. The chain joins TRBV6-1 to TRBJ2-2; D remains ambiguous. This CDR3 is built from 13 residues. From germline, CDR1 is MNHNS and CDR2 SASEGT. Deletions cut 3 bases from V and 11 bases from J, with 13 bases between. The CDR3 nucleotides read TGTGCCAGCAGTGAGCAGGTGGTCGGTGAGCTGTTTTTT. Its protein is CASSEQVVGELFF.

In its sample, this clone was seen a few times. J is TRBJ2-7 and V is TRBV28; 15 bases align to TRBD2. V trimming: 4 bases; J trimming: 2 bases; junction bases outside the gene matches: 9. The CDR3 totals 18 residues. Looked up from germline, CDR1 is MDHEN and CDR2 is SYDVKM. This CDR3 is CASSSGTSGRHGAYEQYF. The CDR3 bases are TGTGCCAGCAGTTCCGGGACTAGCGGGAGGCACGGGGCCTACGAGCAGTACTTC.

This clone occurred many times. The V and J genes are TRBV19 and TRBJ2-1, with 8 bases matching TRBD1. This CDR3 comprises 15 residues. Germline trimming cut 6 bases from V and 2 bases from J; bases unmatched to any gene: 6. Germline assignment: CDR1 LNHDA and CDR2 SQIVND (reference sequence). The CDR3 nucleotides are TGTGCCAGTAGGCTGACAGGGGCGACCTACAATGAGCAGTTCTTC. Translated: CASRLTGATYNEQFF.

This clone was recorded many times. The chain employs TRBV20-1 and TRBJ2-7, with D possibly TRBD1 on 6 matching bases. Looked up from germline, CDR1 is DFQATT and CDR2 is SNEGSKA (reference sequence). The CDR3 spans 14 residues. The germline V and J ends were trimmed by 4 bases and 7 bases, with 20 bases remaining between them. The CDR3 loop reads CSATDSFGSGEQYF. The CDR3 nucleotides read TGCAGTGCTACGGACAGCTTTGGGTCGGGAGAGCAGTACTTC.

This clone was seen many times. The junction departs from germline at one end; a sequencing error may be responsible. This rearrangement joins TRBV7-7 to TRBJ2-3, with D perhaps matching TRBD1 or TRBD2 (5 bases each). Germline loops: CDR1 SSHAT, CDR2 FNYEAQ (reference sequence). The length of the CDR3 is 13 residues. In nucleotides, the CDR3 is TGTGCTAGCAGCTTAGCATACGGGGACACGCAGTATTTT. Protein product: CASSLAYGDTQYF. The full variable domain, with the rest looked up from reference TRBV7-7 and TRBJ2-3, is GAGVSQSPRYKVTKRGQDVTLRCDPISSHATLYWYQQALGQGPEFLTYFNYEAQPDKSGLPSDRFSAERPEGSISTLTIQRTEQRDSAMYRCASSLAYGDTQYFGPGTRLTVL.

The CDR3 spells CASSGDTFYGYTF. The CDR3 bases are TGTGCCAGCAGTGGTGACACATTCTATGGCTACACCTTC. The genes are TRBV25-1 and TRBJ1-2; D gene uncertain. The CDR3 consists of 13 residues. Per the germline V gene, CDR1 is MGHDK and CDR2 is SYGVNS. The V end was cut by 4 bases, the J end by 4 bases, with 10 bases between.

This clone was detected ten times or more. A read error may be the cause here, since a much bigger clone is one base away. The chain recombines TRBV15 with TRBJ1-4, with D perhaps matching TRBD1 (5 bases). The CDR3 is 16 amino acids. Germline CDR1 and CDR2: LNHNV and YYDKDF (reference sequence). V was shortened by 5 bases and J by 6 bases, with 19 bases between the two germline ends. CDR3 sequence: CATSAPFGDSDEKLFF. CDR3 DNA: TGTGCCACCAGCGCCCCCTTCGGGGACTCGGATGAAAAACTGTTTTTT.

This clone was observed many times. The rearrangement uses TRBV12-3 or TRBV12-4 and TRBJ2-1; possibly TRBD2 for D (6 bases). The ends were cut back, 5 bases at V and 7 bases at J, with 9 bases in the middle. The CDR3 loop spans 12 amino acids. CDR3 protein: CASSNGGNEQFF. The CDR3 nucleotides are TGTGCCAGCAGTAACGGGGGAAATGAGCAGTTCTTC.

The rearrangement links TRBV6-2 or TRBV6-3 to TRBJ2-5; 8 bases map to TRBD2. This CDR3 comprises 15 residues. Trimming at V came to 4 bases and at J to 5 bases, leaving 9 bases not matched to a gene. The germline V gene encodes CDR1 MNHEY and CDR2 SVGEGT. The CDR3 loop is CASSWGAGVGETQYF. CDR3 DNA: TGTGCCAGCAGTTGGGGAGCGGGAGTTGGGGAGACCCAGTACTTC.

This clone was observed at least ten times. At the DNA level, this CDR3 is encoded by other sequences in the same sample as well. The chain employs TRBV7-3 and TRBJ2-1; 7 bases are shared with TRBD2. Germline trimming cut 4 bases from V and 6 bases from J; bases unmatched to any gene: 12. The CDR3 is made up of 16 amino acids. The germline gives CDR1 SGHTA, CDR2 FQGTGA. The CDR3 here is CASSSEGGRVSNEQFF. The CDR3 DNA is TGTGCCAGCAGCTCCGAGGGCGGGAGAGTTAGCAATGAGCAGTTCTTC. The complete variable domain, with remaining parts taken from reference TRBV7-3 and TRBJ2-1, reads GAGVSQTPSNKVTEKGKYVELRCDPISGHTALYWYRQSLGQGPEFLIYFQGTGAADDSGLPNDRFFAVRPEGSVSTLKIQRTERGDSAVYLCASSSEGGRVSNEQFFGPGTRLTVL.

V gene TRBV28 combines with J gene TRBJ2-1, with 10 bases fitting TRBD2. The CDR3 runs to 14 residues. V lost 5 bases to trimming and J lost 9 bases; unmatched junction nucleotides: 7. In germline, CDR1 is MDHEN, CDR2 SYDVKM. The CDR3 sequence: CASSPSGRLSEQFF. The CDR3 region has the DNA TGTGCCAGCAGTCCTAGCGGGAGATTGAGTGAGCAGTTCTTC.

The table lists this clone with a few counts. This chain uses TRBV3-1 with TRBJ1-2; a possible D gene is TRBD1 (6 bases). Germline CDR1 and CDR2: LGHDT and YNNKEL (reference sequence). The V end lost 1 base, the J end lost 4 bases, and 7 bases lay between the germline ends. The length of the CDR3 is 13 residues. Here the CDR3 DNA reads TGTGCCAGCAGCCAAGGAGGGGGCTATGGCTACACCTTC. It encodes CASSQGGGYGYTF.

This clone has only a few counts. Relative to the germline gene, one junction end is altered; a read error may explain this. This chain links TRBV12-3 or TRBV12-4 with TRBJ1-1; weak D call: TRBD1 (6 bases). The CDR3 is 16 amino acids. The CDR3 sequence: CASTLGGGSTKTEAFF. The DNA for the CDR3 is TGTGCCAGCACTTTAGGGGGGGGCAGCACGAAGACTGAAGCTTTCTTT.

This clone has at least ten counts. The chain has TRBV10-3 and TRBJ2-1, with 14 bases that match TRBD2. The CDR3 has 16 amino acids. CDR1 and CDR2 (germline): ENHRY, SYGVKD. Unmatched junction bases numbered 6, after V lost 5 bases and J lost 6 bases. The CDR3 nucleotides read TGTGCCATCAGTCCGGGACTAGCGGGAGCGTTCAATGAGCAGTTCTTC. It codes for CAISPGLAGAFNEQFF.